The present T cell receptor beta chain was sequenced within a study of blood T cells in healthy people across ages (dated by TCRdb to 2013 to 2016). Notes on the research overall: In model experiments, template switching captured about one uniquely barcoded TCR beta cDNA molecule for every two T cells. The study measured age-related changes in TCR beta repertoire diversity using deep sequencing normalized with unique cDNA molecular identifiers. The donors were split into four age groups: young (average about 15 years), middle-aged (nearly 40), aged (more than 60) and long-lived (over 80). Donors of different ages were randomly distributed across sequencing lanes to avoid experimental bias. Two additional independent replicas of 1 million unique cDNA reads from the same blood draw were analyzed for two donors (one aged 18 to 30 and one aged 80 or older).

Systemically healthy Caucasian individuals from Russia, around 39 in total and aged about 6 to 100 years, were included as donors. Each donor gave approximately 10 milliliters of peripheral blood, collected into EDTA-treated Vacutainer tubes. Ficoll-Paque density-gradient centrifugation was used to isolate PBMCs, with at least 6 million per sample. Trizol reagent was used to extract total RNA from PBMCs, with at least 6 micrograms per sample. For every donor, flow cytometry on a PBMC aliquot measured the percentage of naive CD45RAhigh/CD27high T cells. Findings and caveats that apply to the study as a whole: The long-lived group showed more naive CD4+ T cells, fewer expanded clones and increased TCR diversity than the aged group, suggesting age selection. Since profiling was done on bulk unsorted PBMCs, naive and antigen-experienced compartments could not be conclusively compared. Estimates of total diversity based on one million sequenced T cells were regarded as lower bounds and as underestimates. Observed TCR beta diversity per million T cells fell roughly linearly with age, and a significant reduction was already apparent by age around 40. Because donor CMV infection status was unknown, age-related changes in expanded clonotypes were potentially confounded. A strong correlation was found between observed TCR beta diversity and the percentage of naive T cells measured by flow cytometry.

This clonotype appeared a few times. It lacks a known antigen. No base quality information exists; no much larger clone differs at one position. From the cysteine up to the phenylalanine, the CDR3 has a length of 15 residues. Only the CDR3 part of the read is kept: 45 bases, read in frame from the first base. V loses 6 bases, J loses 6 bases, and the germline ends lie 15 bases apart. Receptor amplification or capture employed 5' RACE. The instrument given in TCRdb is Illumina HiSeq 2500. A second roughly 7 to 11 cycle PCR used a sample-barcoded 5' primer and a J-beta primer mix. A unique molecular identifier was introduced onto each TCR beta cDNA molecule by a template-switch 5' adaptor carrying 12 random nucleotides. Each sample yielded at least 3 million CDR3-containing paired-end reads. The Mint cDNA synthesis kit, primed by a TRBC-specific oligonucleotide, was used to synthesize first-strand cDNA from all RNA. After uracil-DNA glycosylase treatment, a first 18-cycle PCR used universal primers M1SS and BC2_uni_R on all cDNA. Per the authors' processing: For normalization, 1 million high-quality reads were randomly selected from each sample, with every read carrying a distinct molecular identifier. Instead of being binned into consensus sequences, reads with shared molecular identifiers were discarded. CDR3 identification, clonotype clustering and error correction used MiTCR with a Q25 quality threshold and the strictest error-elimination algorithm. A nonparametric unseen species model with Euler transformation was used to estimate lower-bound total TCR beta diversity. TCRdb trimmed public reads at Q25 via fastp, called clones via MiXCR and kept in-frame beta chains. Each CDR3 protein appears once, grouped with its most common genes and DNA. It is TCRdb's table, rather than the study itself, that gives the V and J calls and clone size. For this sample there are 1.5 million to 2 million distinct CDR3 sequences; approximately 30% appear just once. The top ten constitute less than 9.5% of the sample.

The specimen was blood. This receptor chain uses TRBV12-3 or TRBV12-4 and TRBJ1-6; the D segment could be TRBD1, given 6 matching bases. The clonotype originates from a woman younger than 45 in good health. CDR3 protein: CASRFGGPVNSPLHF. The DNA sequence is as follows: TGTGCCAGCAGGTTCGGGGGGCCCGTTAATTCACCCCTCCACTTT.